A single sample is the source of the 23 T cell receptor beta chains below, sequenced in a study of T cells in narcolepsy. Profiled with immunoSEQ multiplex PCR; TCRdb holds only in-frame clones, not every one. The sample contains approximately 25,000 clones, roughly 80% of which appear only once. The sequenced sample was CD45RA- memory CD4+ T cells from PBMCs. These receptors originate from a human donor with narcolepsy.

The chain recombines TRBV7-2 with TRBJ1-1; weak D call: TRBD1 (6 bases). The germline V and J ends were trimmed by 1 base and 2 bases, with 8 bases remaining between them. CDR1 and CDR2 from the germline V gene are SGHTA and FQGNSA. The CDR3 covers 14 residues. Here the CDR3 reads CASSLEGGNTEAFF. CDR3 DNA sequence: TGTGCCAGCAGCTTAGAAGGGGGAAACACTGAAGCTTTCTTT.

The chain recombines TRBV6-6 with TRBJ2-7; D gene ambiguous. The germline V gene encodes CDR1 MNHNY and CDR2 SVGAGI (reference sequence). With 0 bases removed from V and 3 bases from J, the gap between germline ends came to 3 bases. The CDR3 is 12 residues long. Here the CDR3 DNA reads TGTGCCAGCAGTTACTCAAGCTACGAGCAGTACTTC. Its protein is CASSYSSYEQYF.

The count of this clone is one. The rearrangement links TRBV5-4 to TRBJ2-7; TRBD1 matches at 11 bases. This CDR3 spans 16 amino acids. The V and J ends lost 4 bases and 1 base, in that order; junction bases with no gene match: 7. CDR1 is SGHNT and CDR2 is YYREEE in the germline V gene (reference sequence). Here the CDR3 DNA reads TGTGCCAGCAGCGAGGACAGGGGGCGAAAGTCCTACGAGCAGTACTTC. Its protein is CASSEDRGRKSYEQYF.

This clone came up a few times. The chain employs TRBV15 and TRBJ2-7, with D perhaps TRBD2 (5 bases). Trimming removed 0 bases at V and 2 bases at J, with 23 bases between. This CDR3 spans 19 amino acids. Germline lookup yields CDR1 LNHNV and CDR2 YYDKDF (reference sequence). As DNA, the CDR3 is TGTGCCACCAGCAGAGATATGAGTCTGGCCGGGCGGGTAGCCTACGAGCAGTACTTC. Encoded protein: CATSRDMSLAGRVAYEQYF.

A note on this clone: Within the sample, other DNA sequences also encode this same CDR3. The V gene is TRBV18, the J gene TRBJ2-5; D call uncertain. The germline CDR1 and CDR2 sequences are KGHSH and LQKENI. The CDR3 consists of 14 residues. The V and J ends lost 2 bases and 2 bases respectively, with 9 bases between them. The CDR3 bases are TGTGCCAGCTCACCAGGCAACCGTCAAGAGACCCAGTACTTC. Its translation is CASSPGNRQETQYF.

The chain is built from TRBV7-3 and TRBJ2-7, with 7 bases that match TRBD1. The CDR3 consists of 13 residues. Germline V gene sequence: CDR1 SGHTA, CDR2 FQGTGA. The ends lost 3 bases at V and 5 bases at J; junction bases unmatched: 4. The CDR3 is CASSFDRDDEQYF. The CDR3 nucleotides are TGTGCCAGCAGCTTCGACAGGGATGACGAGCAGTACTTC.

Notes on this clone: Other DNA variants within this sample encode the same CDR3. The genes are TRBV5-1 and TRBJ2-5; a possible D gene is TRBD1 (5 bases). The CDR3 has 13 residues. Germline V lookup: CDR1 SGHRS, CDR2 YFSETQ. The V and J ends lost 1 base and 5 bases respectively, with 9 bases between them. The DNA of the CDR3 is TGCGCCAGCAGCTTGCAGGGAAGGGAGACCCAGTACTTC. This codes for CASSLQGRETQYF.

This clone has only a few counts. The CDR3 region is CASSWTGGKETQYF. The CDR3 DNA follows: TGTGCCAGCAGCTGGACAGGGGGCAAGGAGACCCAGTACTTC. The chain couples TRBV6-1 to TRBJ2-5; 11 positions agree with TRBD1. Per the germline V gene, CDR1 is MNHNS and CDR2 is SASEGT. The CDR3 sequence is 14 residues long. V lost 6 bases and J lost 5; bases outside the gene matches: 5.

This sequence joins TRBV19 and TRBJ2-2; TRBD1 might be the D (6 bases). CDR1 and CDR2 (germline): LNHDA, SQIVND (reference sequence). The length of the CDR3 is 13 residues. The germline V and J ends were trimmed by 2 bases and 9 bases, with 10 bases remaining between them. This chain's CDR3 is CASSIQGSRELFF. The CDR3 bases are TGTGCCAGTAGTATACAGGGGAGCCGGGAGCTGTTTTTT.

The chain links TRBV5-8 to TRBJ1-1; 10 bases agree with TRBD1. CDR1 SGHTS and CDR2 YDEGEE come from the germline V gene. The CDR3 loop spans 15 amino acids. The ends lost 0 bases at V and 10 bases at J; junction bases unmatched: 9. The CDR3 loop is CASSLGPGTGDGAFF. The CDR3 bases are TGTGCCAGCAGCTTGGGTCCCGGGACAGGGGACGGAGCTTTCTTT.

This clone was seen only a few times. This sequence joins TRBV29-1 and TRBJ1-5; tentatively, D is TRBD1 (5 bases). The CDR3 is 12 amino acids. With 4 bases removed from V and 1 base from J, the gap between germline ends came to 5 bases. Germline values: CDR1 SQVTM, CDR2 ANQGSEA. This CDR3 reads CSVAGSNQPQHF. CDR3 coding DNA: TGCAGCGTTGCAGGGAGCAATCAGCCCCAGCATTTT.

Turning to this clone: Its ends do not fully match the called genes, so a read error is possible. The chain recombines TRBV7-7 with TRBJ2-3; D may be TRBD2 (5 bases). The CDR3 totals 17 residues. The germline gives CDR1 SSHAT, CDR2 FNYEAQ (reference sequence). The CDR3 DNA follows: TGTGCTAGCAGCCCCACCCCTGGCGGGCTGAGCACAGATACGCAGTATTTT. This sequence encodes CASSPTPGGLSTDTQYF.

This chain joins TRBV27 and TRBJ2-7, with D perhaps assigned TRBD1 or TRBD2 (5 bases each). This CDR3 has 15 residues. From germline, CDR1 is MNHEY and CDR2 SMNVEV (reference sequence). Trimming shortened V by 5 bases and J by 5 bases, and 19 bases separated the two germline ends. This CDR3 is CASSPRGGVSNEQYF. The DNA for the CDR3 is TGTGCCAGCAGTCCCCGGGGCGGAGTTTCAAACGAGCAGTACTTC.

This chain joins TRBV19 and TRBJ1-5; D might be TRBD1 (5 bases). Deletions cut 6 bases from V and 2 bases from J, with 11 bases between. The CDR3 length is 14 residues. CDR1 and CDR2 (germline): LNHDA, SQIVND (reference sequence). The CDR3 protein is CASRSLGGNQPQHF. In DNA, the CDR3 is TGTGCCAGTAGATCTCTGGGGGGCAATCAGCCCCAGCATTTT. The full variable domain, in which reference TRBV19 and TRBJ1-5 provide the parts outside the CDR3, is DGGITQSPKYLFRKEGQNVTLSCEQNLNHDAMYWYRQDPGQGLRLIYYSQIVNDFQKGDIAEGYSVSREKKESFPLTVTSAQKNPTAFYLCASRSLGGNQPQHFGDGTRLSIL.

This rearrangement joins TRBV7-9 to TRBJ1-5; D is unclear. Germline V gives CDR1 SEHNR, CDR2 FQNEAQ (reference sequence). The germline V and J ends were trimmed by 5 bases and 3 bases, with 14 bases remaining between them. The CDR3 covers 15 residues. CDR3 coding DNA: TGTGCCAGCAGCCCCGGCGGACGGGACAATCAGCCCCAGCATTTT. Translating gives CASSPGGRDNQPQHF. The full variable domain, rest sourced from reference TRBV7-9 and TRBJ1-5, is DTGVSQNPRHKITKRGQNVTFRCDPISEHNRLYWYRQTLGQGPEFLTYFQNEAQLEKSRLLSDRFSAERPKGSFSTLEIQRTEQGDSAMYLCASSPGGRDNQPQHFGDGTRLSIL.

The rearrangement joins TRBV2 to TRBJ2-7; D is unclear. Germline CDR1 is SNHLY and CDR2 is FYNNEI. CDR3 size: 12 residues. V gave up 8 bases and J gave up 6 bases, with 14 bases separating them. This CDR3 reads CASSIGVAEQYF. DNA of the CDR3: TGTGCCAGCTCAATCGGTGTCGCCGAGCAGTACTTC.

This chain uses TRBV28 with TRBJ2-7; weak D call: TRBD2 (5 bases). The CDR3 spans 15 residues. V lost 6 bases to trimming and J lost 6 bases, with 21 bases between them. The germline gives CDR1 MDHEN, CDR2 SYDVKM. Written as DNA, the CDR3 is TGTGCCAGCAGCCGATTAACTAGATCCCGTGGCGAGCAGTACTTC. Protein: CASSRLTRSRGEQYF. Together with reference TRBV28 and TRBJ2-7, the CDR3 gives the full variable domain: DVKVTQSSRYLVKRTGEKVFLECVQDMDHENMFWYRQDPGLGLRLIYFSYDVKMKEKGDIPEGYSVSREKKERFSLILESASTNQTSMYLCASSRLTRSRGEQYFGPGTRLTVT.

The chain has TRBV2 and TRBJ2-7; D gene ambiguous. Trimming left V 7 bases short and J 2 bases short, with 12 bases between. The CDR3 has 13 amino acids. CDR1 and CDR2 from the germline V gene are SNHLY and FYNNEI. CDR3 sequence: CASKRALTYEQYF. For the CDR3, the DNA is TGTGCCAGCAAACGGGCCTTAACCTACGAGCAGTACTTC.

J is TRBJ1-1 and V is TRBV7-6; D uncertain. CDR3 length: 15 amino acids. Trimming left V 2 bases short and J 3 bases short, with 13 bases between. Germline values: CDR1 SGHVS, CDR2 FNYEAQ. The CDR3 loop is CASSLQSTRDTEAFF. Written as DNA, the CDR3 is TGTGCCAGCAGCTTACAGAGTACTAGGGACACTGAAGCTTTCTTT.

About this clone itself: One end of the junction varies from germline; a read error may be responsible. The genes are TRBV2 and TRBJ2-7, with D perhaps being TRBD1 or TRBD2 (5 bases each). Germline loops: CDR1 SNHLY, CDR2 FYNNEI. This CDR3 region has 13 residues. The DNA for the CDR3 is TGTGCCAGCAGTAGGGACCTCTTTAACAGGATACACTTC. The encoded protein is CASSRDLFNRIHF.

The rearrangement uses TRBV2 and TRBJ2-7; 7 bases fit TRBD1. Losses at the gene ends were 8 bases for V and 4 bases for J; bases not matched to a gene: 11. This CDR3 contains 14 residues. Germline V gene data show CDR1 as SNHLY and CDR2 as FYNNEI. DNA of the CDR3: TGTGCCAGCCTATACCCGGGACAGACGTACGAGCAGTACTTC. Its protein product is CASLYPGQTYEQYF.

V is TRBV6-5 and J is TRBJ1-2, with TRBD1 matching over 12 bases. The CDR3 consists of 15 residues. The junction had 9 bases not matched to a gene; V was cut back by 6 bases and J by 7 bases. Germline values: CDR1 MNHEY, CDR2 SVGAGI. CDR3 nucleotide sequence: TGTGCCAGCAGGCCCCCGGGGACAGGGGGCCGTGGCTACACCTTC. Residues: CASRPPGTGGRGYTF.

The chain recombines TRBV7-6 with TRBJ1-1, with unresolved D. V was clipped by 8 bases and J by 0 bases, with 7 bases between them. This CDR3 spans 12 amino acids. The germline V gene has CDR1 SGHVS and CDR2 FNYEAQ. The CDR3 bases are TGTGCCAGCTCCCCCATGAACACTGAAGCTTTCTTT. Translated, it gives CASSPMNTEAFF.